A single sample is the source of the 24 T cell receptor beta chains below, sequenced in a study of blood T cells in healthy people across ages. The authors ran a second PCR of roughly 6 to 12 cycles using a sample-barcoded 5' primer and a J-beta primer mix. Via MiXCR, TCRdb re-called the 5' RACE reads, giving one row per CDR3 protein. Of approximately 1,100,000 distinct CDR3 sequences listed, 40% to 45% were seen once; the top ten hold over 15%. Material: blood. All receptors derive from a woman aged 55 to 70 in good health.

The V call is TRBV12-3 or TRBV12-4, the J call TRBJ2-1, with a tentative D call TRBD2 (6 bases). The CDR3 covers 16 residues. Trimming removed 4 bases at V and 5 bases at J, with 18 bases between. The CDR3 coding sequence is TGTGCCAGCAGTTCACCGGGACGAGCGGGTAACAATGAGCAGTTCTTC. The encoded protein is CASSSPGRAGNNEQFF.

This clonotype was counted only a few times. This sequence joins TRBV5-1 and TRBJ2-6; the match to TRBD2 covers 9 bases. This CDR3 comprises 17 residues. The V gene end was trimmed by 7 bases and the J gene end by 0 bases; junction bases not matched to a gene: 8. CDR1 is SGHRS and CDR2 is YFSETQ in the germline V gene. The CDR3 protein is CASHLAGTISGANVLTF. DNA of the CDR3: TGCGCCAGCCATCTAGCGGGAACGATCTCTGGGGCCAACGTCCTGACTTTC.

This clonotype was observed a few times. The rearrangement links TRBV5-1 to TRBJ2-1, with 13 bases fitting TRBD2. V lost 5 bases, J lost 9 bases, and 2 bases stayed unmatched. CDR3 length: 13 amino acids. Per germline, CDR1 SGHRS and CDR2 YFSETQ. The CDR3 reads CASRLAGGIEQFF. In DNA, the CDR3 is TGCGCCAGCAGACTAGCGGGAGGGATTGAGCAGTTCTTC. Full variable domain (outside the CDR3, taken from reference TRBV5-1 and TRBJ2-1): KAGVTQTPRYLIKTRGQQVTLSCSPISGHRSVSWYQQTPGQGLQFLFEYFSETQRNKGNFPGRFSGRQFSNSRSEMNVSTLELGDSALYLCASRLAGGIEQFFGPGTRLTVL.

Regarding this clonotype: The germline gene is not matched at one end of the junction; a read error may be the cause. The chain joins TRBV3-1 to TRBJ2-7; perhaps D is TRBD1 or TRBD2 (5 bases each). The J call may not be correct, given that the DNA end is closer to TRBJ2-5. Germline-derived CDR1 and CDR2 are LGHDT and YNNKEL (reference sequence). The CDR3 sequence is 15 residues long. The CDR3 DNA follows: TGTACCAGCAGCCAACCCCCGATGGGACGAGAGACCCAGTACTTC. Its protein is CTSSQPPMGRETQYF.

The chain joins TRBV29-1 to TRBJ1-4; no reliable D call. The V and J ends lost 6 bases and 4 bases respectively, with 9 bases between them. CDR1 SQVTM and CDR2 ANQGSEA come from the germline V gene. The CDR3 is 12 residues long. This CDR3 reads CSVGDGNEKLFF. DNA for the CDR3: TGCAGCGTCGGCGACGGTAATGAAAAACTGTTTTTT.

The chain employs TRBV20-1 and TRBJ2-7, with 7 bases lining up with TRBD2. J lost 5 bases, V lost 1 base, and 8 bases had no gene match. Germline V gene data show CDR1 as DFQATT and CDR2 as SNEGSKA (reference sequence). The CDR3 covers 14 residues. CDR3 bases: TGCAGTGCTAGAGGAGTAGGGAGGGGCCACGAGCAGTACTTC. Its translation is CSARGVGRGHEQYF.

J is TRBJ1-6 and V is TRBV4-1, with 9 bases matching TRBD1. V was pared by 0 bases and J by 3 bases, with 6 bases of the junction left unmatched. From germline, CDR1 is MGHRA and CDR2 YSYEKL. The CDR3 has 18 residues. CDR3 sequence: CASSQDRDRADYNSPLHF. CDR3 DNA: TGCGCCAGCAGCCAAGACCGGGACAGGGCTGACTATAATTCACCCCTCCACTTT.

This clonotype was counted a few times. The chain carries TRBV6-1 and TRBJ1-6; 7 bases fit TRBD1. V gave up 6 bases and J gave up 7 bases; unmatched junction bases: 3. The CDR3 is 13 residues long. Germline CDR1 is MNHNS and CDR2 is SASEGT. The CDR3 loop is CASSLQGNSPLHF. The CDR3, as DNA: TGTGCCAGCAGCCTACAGGGGAATTCACCCCTCCACTTT.

Only a few counts were recorded for this clonotype. This sequence joins TRBV10-3 and TRBJ2-6; TRBD2 is a possible D gene (6 bases). This CDR3 region has 17 residues. Germline V gene lookup returns CDR1 ENHRY and CDR2 SYGVKD. Trimming pared 2 bases from V and 0 bases from J, leaving 11 bases between. The DNA for the CDR3 is TGTGCCATCAGTGAGCAGGGACTTAACTCTGGGGCCAACGTCCTGACTTTC. Protein sequence: CAISEQGLNSGANVLTF.

This chain connects TRBV18 to TRBJ2-1; D is possibly TRBD1 (5 bases). Between the trimmed V and J ends, which lost 3 bases and 6 bases, there was a span of 9 bases. The CDR3 totals 13 residues. Germline lookup yields CDR1 KGHSH and CDR2 LQKENI. The CDR3 sequence: CASSPDSFNEQFF. In DNA, the CDR3 is TGTGCCAGCTCACCCGACAGTTTCAATGAGCAGTTCTTC.

The rearrangement joins TRBV5-4 to TRBJ1-1, with D tentatively TRBD1 (5 bases). V lost 2 bases, J lost 1 base, and 9 bases lay in between. The CDR3 length is 14 residues. Germline lookup yields CDR1 SGHNT and CDR2 YYREEE (reference sequence). CDR3 amino acids: CASSLDSQNTEAFF. As DNA, the CDR3 is TGTGCCAGCAGCTTAGACAGTCAGAACACTGAAGCTTTCTTT.

This clonotype has more than one count but fewer than ten. V gene TRBV5-1 combines with J gene TRBJ2-6; tentatively, D is TRBD2 (5 bases). Trimming cost V 0 bases and J 4 bases, with 14 bases left between them. The CDR3 consists of 17 residues. Germline V gives CDR1 SGHRS, CDR2 YFSETQ. In DNA form, the CDR3 reads TGCGCCAGCAGCTTGGATGCGGGCGGGCGAGGGGCCAACGTCCTGACTTTC. It yields the protein CASSLDAGGRGANVLTF.

This clonotype was observed many times. A much larger clonotype is one base distant, so this may be a read error. The chain carries TRBV20-1 and TRBJ2-1; TRBD2 is a possible D gene (6 bases). The germline CDR1 and CDR2 sequences are DFQATT and SNEGSKA (reference sequence). This CDR3 region has 15 residues. V was cut by 0 bases and J by 8 bases, with 17 bases left in between. The CDR3 DNA reads TGCAGTGCTAGAGATGGGGTGACTAGGATTGATGAGCAGTTCTTC. Translated, it gives CSARDGVTRIDEQFF.

The genes are TRBV3-1 and TRBJ2-5, with TRBD2 as a possible D gene (5 bases). V was cut by 3 bases and J by 4 bases, with 12 bases left in between. CDR3 length: 14 amino acids. Per germline, CDR1 LGHDT and CDR2 YNNKEL (reference sequence). CDR3 nucleotide sequence: TGTGCCAGCAGCCACGGAGGAATTATAGAGACCCAGTACTTC. Residues: CASSHGGIIETQYF.

The chain carries TRBV20-1 and TRBJ2-1, with D possibly being TRBD2 (5 bases). The CDR3 totals 13 residues. The germline CDR1 and CDR2 sequences are DFQATT and SNEGSKA (reference sequence). Trimming removed 6 bases at V and 10 bases at J, with 19 bases between. The CDR3 region is CSAATSKRYEQFF. CDR3 coding DNA: TGCAGTGCCGCAACTAGTAAGCGGTACGAGCAGTTCTTC.

The J gene is TRBJ2-7, the V gene TRBV6-5; a weak D match, TRBD2 (5 bases). The CDR3 spans 13 residues. Germline CDR1 and CDR2: MNHEY and SVGAGI. Trimming removed 5 bases from V and 3 bases from J, with 11 bases in between. The DNA of the CDR3 is TGTGCCAGCAGTGACGGGGAGTACTACGAGCAGTACTTC. The encoded protein is CASSDGEYYEQYF.

The rearrangement uses TRBV28 and TRBJ2-1, with TRBD1 identical over 10 bases. Germline loops: CDR1 MDHEN, CDR2 SYDVKM. This CDR3 contains 15 residues. V dropped 11 bases and J dropped 9; count of bases not matched to a gene: 16. Here the CDR3 DNA reads TGTGCCGGATCAAGAGCCGGGACAGGGGATAGTGAGCAGTTCTTC. Translated: CAGSRAGTGDSEQFF.

This rearrangement joins TRBV9 to TRBJ2-7; 16 nucleotides agree with TRBD2. Germline V gene data show CDR1 as SGDLS and CDR2 as YYNGEE. The CDR3 runs to 20 residues. Trimming took 4 bases from V and 7 from J; bases not matched to a gene: 20. The CDR3 DNA is TGTGCCAGCAGCCCCTTAGGGGCTGGGACTAGCGGGAGGGCCGGTGATGAGCAGTACTTC. Translating it yields CASSPLGAGTSGRAGDEQYF.

This clonotype has at least ten counts. This chain joins TRBV12-3 or TRBV12-4 and TRBJ2-7; no clear D. The CDR3 totals 11 residues. V was pared by 5 bases and J by 12 bases, with 14 bases between. DNA of the CDR3: TGTGCCAGCAGTCTAGGAAGAATGGCGTACTTC. Translation: CASSLGRMAYF.

This clonotype was observed a few times. The J gene is TRBJ2-5, the V gene TRBV6-5, with TRBD1 matching 10 bases. The CDR3 runs 15 residues. The J segment lost 3 bases and the V segment lost 5 bases, leaving 6 bases of the junction unmatched. Looked up from germline, CDR1 is MNHEY and CDR2 is SVGAGI. CDR3 sequence (DNA): TGTGCCAGCAGTGGACTGACAGGGGGCGAAGAGACCCAGTACTTC. Amino acid sequence: CASSGLTGGEETQYF.

The chain combines TRBV12-5 with TRBJ1-5, with a weak D call TRBD1 (5 bases). CDR3 length equals 14 residues. Germline V lookup: CDR1 LGHNT, CDR2 FRNRAP. V was pared by 1 base and J by 11 bases, with 15 bases between. In DNA, the CDR3 is TGTGCTAGTGGTTTGGCTTCCCGGGGCGCAACCCAGCATTTT. This codes for CASGLASRGATQHF.

J is TRBJ2-4 and V is TRBV20-1; 10 bases are shared with TRBD2. J gave up 4 bases and V 5 bases, and 11 bases lay outside the gene matches. The CDR3 loop spans 16 amino acids. The germline V gene encodes CDR1 DFQATT and CDR2 SNEGSKA (reference sequence). The CDR3 protein is CSALYQTSGLKNIQYF. In DNA, the CDR3 is TGCAGTGCTCTTTACCAGACTAGCGGGCTTAAAAACATTCAGTACTTC.

The rearrangement joins TRBV12-3 or TRBV12-4 to TRBJ2-1, with a weak D call TRBD2 (7 bases). There are 14 residues in the CDR3. V dropped 7 bases and J dropped 10 bases, with 20 bases sitting between them. CDR3 amino acids: CASTIRGAQLEQFF. The CDR3 nucleotides are TGTGCCAGCACCATTCGGGGGGCGCAGCTCGAGCAGTTCTTC.

This clonotype was counted only a few times. The V call is TRBV20-1, the J call TRBJ2-5, with D perhaps given as TRBD1 or TRBD2 (6 bases each). V was trimmed by 4 bases and J by 8 bases, leaving 17 bases between them. There are 13 residues in the CDR3. Germline V gene lookup returns CDR1 DFQATT and CDR2 SNEGSKA (reference sequence). CDR3 sequence: CSANPGGGFTQYF. The CDR3 nucleotides read TGCAGTGCTAACCCTGGAGGGGGGTTTACCCAGTACTTC.